Sequencing of this TCR beta chain was carried out in a study of radiation and T cells in renal cell carcinoma. The repertoire was sequenced with immunoSEQ multiplex PCR; TCRdb's copy has only in-frame clones and lacks some. The data contain approximately 120,000 clones, 81% of them singletons. Described time point: blood 2 weeks post-SBRT. The treatment: 15 Gy SBRT to primary tumor, nephrectomy 4 weeks later. This renal cell carcinoma was of the clear cell type. V lost 8 bases to trimming and J lost 0 bases, with 17 bases between them. This CDR3 is 16 amino acids long. Germline CDR1 ENHRY, CDR2 SYGVKD.

This chain uses TRBV10-3 with TRBJ2-4, with a tentative D call TRBD1 (5 bases). The sample consisted of blood, taken from a patient whose treatment included radiotherapy and nephrectomy. This TCR was recovered from a man aged 45-65 years with renal cell carcinoma. CDR3 in amino acids: CAISASQGLAKNIQYF. The CDR3 bases are TGTGCCATCTCTGCGTCGCAGGGCCTAGCCAAAAACATTCAGTACTTC.